These 9 T cell receptor beta chains came from one sample sequenced in a study of CD8+ T cells in alopecia areata. RNA was extracted and reverse transcribed into cDNA as the sequencing template. TCRdb's table, derived via immunoSEQ multiplex PCR, lists solely in-frame clones and lacks some. The sample has 170,000 or so clones, 50% to 70% seen once. The specimen comprised CD4+ T cells sorted from blood, sampled at week 0. Every receptor here comes from a human donor with alopecia areata.

The V gene is TRBV15, the J gene TRBJ1-6, with D tentatively TRBD1 (5 bases). Germline V gives CDR1 LNHNV, CDR2 YYDKDF (reference sequence). The CDR3 sequence is 17 residues long. V lost 0 bases to trimming and J lost 7 bases, with 16 bases between them. The CDR3 protein is CATSRDPSGGMNSPLHF. In nucleotides, the CDR3 is TGTGCCACCAGCAGAGATCCCAGTGGGGGAATGAATTCACCCCTCCACTTT.

There are a few counts of this clone. The chain uses TRBV29-1 and TRBJ2-7, with 8 bases that match TRBD1. The CDR3 totals 13 residues. V lost 4 bases, J lost 5 bases, and 7 bases stayed unmatched. Per the germline V gene, CDR1 is SQVTM and CDR2 is ANQGSEA. The CDR3 reads CSVVTGGFNEQYF. For the CDR3, the DNA is TGCAGCGTTGTTACAGGGGGATTCAACGAGCAGTACTTC.

Written as DNA, the CDR3 is TGCAGCGTTGTTGCAGGGGGCGGAGGGGGCTACACCTTC. Translated: CSVVAGGGGGYTF. V and J are TRBV29-1 and TRBJ1-2; 8 positions match TRBD1. This CDR3 region has 13 residues. CDR1 and CDR2 from the germline V gene are SQVTM and ANQGSEA. The V and J ends lost 4 bases and 8 bases, in that order; junction bases with no gene match: 9.

There are a few counts of this clone. The rearrangement uses TRBV11-2 and TRBJ2-1; TRBD2 matches at 9 bases. J gave up 2 bases and V 6 bases, and 5 bases lay outside the gene matches. CDR3 size: 15 residues. Germline V gene data show CDR1 as SGHAT and CDR2 as FQNNGV. DNA for the CDR3: TGTGCCAGCAGGTCTAGCGGGGAGACCTACAATGAGCAGTTCTTC. It yields the protein CASRSSGETYNEQFF. Variable domain in full (rest from reference TRBV11-2 and TRBJ2-1): EAGVAQSPRYKIIEKRQSVAFWCNPISGHATLYWYQQILGQGPKLLIQFQNNGVVDDSQLPKDRFSAERLKGVDSTLKIQPAKLEDSAVYLCASRSSGETYNEQFFGPGTRLTVL.

The V call is TRBV27, the J call TRBJ1-2; tentatively, D is TRBD1 (5 bases). The length of the CDR3 is 15 residues. V was shortened by 5 bases and J by 0 bases, with 13 bases between the two germline ends. Germline V gene lookup returns CDR1 MNHEY and CDR2 SMNVEV (reference sequence). The CDR3 sequence is CASSPLGGANYGYTF. DNA of the CDR3: TGTGCCAGCAGTCCCCTCGGGGGAGCTAACTATGGCTACACCTTC.

The rearrangement joins TRBV10-3 to TRBJ2-5; perhaps TRBD1 as D (6 bases). Germline values: CDR1 ENHRY, CDR2 SYGVKD. The CDR3 is made up of 14 amino acids. V lost 10 bases to trimming and J lost 4 bases, with 19 bases between them. CDR3 amino acids: CATGDMDGLETQYF. The CDR3 DNA reads TGTGCCACAGGGGATATGGACGGATTAGAGACCCAGTACTTC.

This clone was recorded a few times. The chain links TRBV7-2 to TRBJ2-5; D is perhaps TRBD1 (5 bases). The CDR3 sequence is 15 residues long. V lost 6 bases and J lost 5, with 19 bases in between. Looked up from germline, CDR1 is SGHTA and CDR2 is FQGNSA. Written as DNA, the CDR3 is TGTGCCAGCAGTGGGAACAACAGGTTGATCGAGACCCAGTACTTC. Encoded protein: CASSGNNRLIETQYF. Filled out from reference TRBV7-2 and TRBJ2-5, the complete variable domain reads GAGVSQSPSNKVTEKGKDVELRCDPISGHTALYWYRQSLGQGLEFLIYFQGNSAPDKSGLPSDRFSAERTGGSVSTLTIQRTQQEDSAVYLCASSGNNRLIETQYFGPGTRLLVL.

The chain links TRBV15 to TRBJ2-7; 10 nucleotides match TRBD1. Germline V gene sequence: CDR1 LNHNV, CDR2 YYDKDF (reference sequence). CDR3 size: 15 residues. V gave up 6 bases and J gave up 4 bases; unmatched junction bases: 9. The CDR3 DNA follows: TGTGCCACCAGATTGGGACAGGGGATAAGTTACGAGCAGTACTTC. Amino acids: CATRLGQGISYEQYF. Based on the CDR3 plus reference TRBV15 and TRBJ2-7, the full variable domain is DAMVIQNPRYQVTQFGKPVTLSCSQTLNHNVMYWYQQKSSQAPKLLFHYYDKDFNNEADTPDNFQSRRPNTSFCFLDIRSPGLGDTAMYLCATRLGQGISYEQYFGPGTRLTVT.

The gene calls are TRBV7-8 and TRBJ1-6, with 8 bases identical to TRBD1. The CDR3 contains 17 residues. V shed 2 bases, J shed 6 bases, and the junction held 9 bases outside the gene matches. The germline CDR1 and CDR2 sequences are SGHVS and FQNEAQ. The CDR3 nucleotides are TGTGCCAGCAGCTTATACCCTACAGGGGGGATTAATTCACCCCTCCACTTT. Its translation is CASSLYPTGGINSPLHF.